This entry lists 13 T cell receptor beta chains sequenced from one sample in a study of T cell changes during pregnancy in multiple sclerosis. Sequenced by immunoSEQ multiplex PCR; TCRdb stores in-frame clones only, minus some. The sample holds approximately 62,000 clones; 93% are singletons and the top ten take about 4%. Source: CD8+ T cells from peripheral blood mononuclear cells, taken in the second trimester of pregnancy. These receptors came from a female donor with multiple sclerosis, enrolled in a pregnancy study.

The chain's CDR3 is CAWSRDSLSRGEQYF. The CDR3 nucleotides are TGTGCCTGGAGTCGGGACAGCTTGTCTCGCGGCGAGCAGTACTTC. This rearrangement joins TRBV30 to TRBJ2-7, with 7 bases aligning to TRBD1. Per germline, CDR1 GTSNPN and CDR2 SVGIG (reference sequence). The CDR3 is 15 residues long. Trimming at V came to 2 bases and at J to 6 bases, leaving 13 bases not matched to a gene.

In DNA form, the CDR3 reads TGTGCCAGCAGCCCCCGTGGGCTTTCCTACAATGAGCAGTTCTTC. Amino acids: CASSPRGLSYNEQFF. The chain employs TRBV11-2 and TRBJ2-1; no firm D call. V was shortened by 5 bases and J by 1 base, with 12 bases between the two germline ends. Germline CDR1 reads SGHAT; CDR2 reads FQNNGV. CDR3 length: 15 amino acids.

The gene calls are TRBV6-1 and TRBJ1-1; no clear D. The germline gives CDR1 MNHNS, CDR2 SASEGT. There are 14 residues in the CDR3. Trimming left V 6 bases short and J 8 bases short, with 19 bases between. The CDR3 here is CASSSPGSILEAFF. The CDR3 DNA is TGTGCCAGCAGCTCCCCCGGGTCCATCCTAGAAGCTTTCTTT.

The chain's CDR3 is CASSSTGATEAFF. Here the CDR3 DNA reads TGTGCCAGCAGCTCCACAGGGGCGACTGAAGCTTTCTTT. J is TRBJ1-1 and V is TRBV7-3; TRBD1 aligns across 7 bases. V lost 4 bases to trimming and J lost 5 bases; unmatched junction nucleotides: 4. The CDR3 is 13 amino acids. The germline gives CDR1 SGHTA, CDR2 FQGTGA.

The gene calls are TRBV5-8 and TRBJ2-3; 12 positions match TRBD1. The CDR3 loop spans 16 amino acids. Germline V gene sequence: CDR1 SGHTS, CDR2 YDEGEE. The ends lost 4 bases at V and 3 bases at J; junction bases unmatched: 6. CDR3 DNA: TGTGCCAGCAGCGGGACAGGGGGCAGCTCGACAGATACGCAGTATTTT. Translating it yields CASSGTGGSSTDTQYF. Full variable domain (remainder filled in from reference TRBV5-8 and TRBJ2-3): EAGVTQSPTHLIKTRGQQATLRCSPISGHTSVYWYQQALGLGLQFLLWYDEGEERNRGNFPPRFSGRQFPNYSSELNVNALELEDSALYLCASSGTGGSSTDTQYFGPGTRLTVL.

The chain combines TRBV29-1 with TRBJ2-1; D may be TRBD1 (6 bases). CDR1 SQVTM and CDR2 ANQGSEA come from the germline V gene. CDR3 length equals 10 residues. Between the trimmed V and J ends, which lost 6 bases and 8 bases, there was a span of 8 bases. CDR3 nucleotide sequence: TGCAGCGTGGACAGTGATGAGCAGTTCTTC. Encoded protein: CSVDSDEQFF.

The gene calls are TRBV27 and TRBJ1-2; a possible D gene is TRBD1 (5 bases). Germline V lookup: CDR1 MNHEY, CDR2 SMNVEV (reference sequence). The CDR3 spans 14 residues. Trimming pared 5 bases from V and 4 bases from J, leaving 14 bases between. The CDR3, as DNA: TGTGCCAGCAGTCCCAGGGCCGGGAGCTATGGCTACACCTTC. Its protein product is CASSPRAGSYGYTF.

A few counts support this clone. This chain uses TRBV28 with TRBJ2-1; 8 bases agree with TRBD2. The germline CDR1 and CDR2 sequences are MDHEN and SYDVKM. There are 15 residues in the CDR3. The ends lost 4 bases at V and 4 bases at J; junction bases unmatched: 6. The CDR3 reads CASSWREASYNEQFF. The CDR3 DNA follows: TGTGCCAGCAGTTGGCGGGAGGCATCTTACAATGAGCAGTTCTTC.

The V gene is TRBV19, the J gene TRBJ1-5; D unresolved. Trimming left V 3 bases short and J 6 bases short, with 15 bases between. This CDR3 spans 15 amino acids. In germline, CDR1 is LNHDA, CDR2 SQIVND (reference sequence). The CDR3 bases are TGTGCCAGTAGTATGACACCAGGTAGTGGTCAGCCCCAGCATTTT. The encoded protein is CASSMTPGSGQPQHF.

The gene calls are TRBV27 and TRBJ2-1; 9 nucleotides align to TRBD2. Germline lookup yields CDR1 MNHEY and CDR2 SMNVEV (reference sequence). V was pared by 0 bases and J by 7 bases, with 4 bases of the junction left unmatched. The CDR3 is 15 residues long. The CDR3 region has the DNA TGTGCCAGCAGTTTATCGGCGGGGGGGTGGAATGAGCAGTTCTTC. Its translation: CASSLSAGGWNEQFF.

The chain is built from TRBV12-2 and TRBJ2-7; TRBD2 is taken as the D call from the table, unchecked against the DNA. TRBV12-2 is a pseudogene locus. The CDR3 runs to 17 residues. Here the CDR3 DNA reads TGTGCAAGTCGCTCAGTAGAGAGCCCACTAGGTTCCTACGAGCAGTACTTC. The encoded protein is CASRSVESPLGSYEQYF.

The chain is built from TRBV21-1 and TRBJ1-1; the table names TRBD1, a call not compared with the DNA. TRBV21-1 is noted as a pseudogene. This CDR3 spans 20 amino acids. The CDR3 loop reads CASSKARGPRGRYMNTEAFF. The CDR3 DNA reads TGTGCCAGCAGCAAAGCTAGGGGGCCAAGGGGGAGATACATGAACACTGAAGCTTTCTTT.

V gene TRBV27 combines with J gene TRBJ1-1, with unresolved D. In germline, CDR1 is MNHEY, CDR2 SMNVEV (reference sequence). The CDR3 loop spans 13 amino acids. Deletions cut 6 bases from V and 0 bases from J, with 8 bases between. The CDR3 loop reads CASSRHLNTEAFF. DNA for the CDR3: TGTGCCAGCAGCCGACATTTGAACACTGAAGCTTTCTTT.